Listed here are 2 T cell receptor beta chains from one sample, sequenced in a study of T cells in Graves' hyperthyroidism and ophthalmopathy. The CDR3 regions of TCR beta were amplified from RNA transcripts. Primed by the HTBI set, a first-round RT-PCR was run on the TCR CDR3. From the multiplex PCR reads, TCRdb called clonotypes with MiXCR, one entry per CDR3 protein. Altogether about 180,000 distinct CDR3 sequences are present, over 8% being singletons, with the ten largest covering approximately 20%. Material: blood. Receptor source: a young woman with Graves' hyperthyroidism that later progressed to Graves' ophthalmopathy.

This clonotype was observed at least ten times. The chain carries TRBV30 and TRBJ1-2, with 7 bases fitting TRBD1. Losses at the gene ends were 0 bases for V and 4 bases for J; bases not matched to a gene: 5. Germline CDR1 reads GTSNPN; CDR2 reads SVGIG (reference sequence). This CDR3 has 14 amino acids. The CDR3 DNA reads TGTGCCTGGAGTGTGGGACAGATAACCTATGGCTACACCTTC. Translating gives CAWSVGQITYGYTF.

The chain combines TRBV14 with TRBJ2-3; D remains ambiguous. CDR3 size: 13 residues. Germline V gives CDR1 SGHDN, CDR2 FVKESK. Trimming cost V 3 bases and J 5 bases, with 9 bases left between them. The CDR3 DNA sequence: TGTGCCAGCAGCCAGACACGGAGAGATACGCAGTATTTT. This translates into CASSQTRRDTQYF.